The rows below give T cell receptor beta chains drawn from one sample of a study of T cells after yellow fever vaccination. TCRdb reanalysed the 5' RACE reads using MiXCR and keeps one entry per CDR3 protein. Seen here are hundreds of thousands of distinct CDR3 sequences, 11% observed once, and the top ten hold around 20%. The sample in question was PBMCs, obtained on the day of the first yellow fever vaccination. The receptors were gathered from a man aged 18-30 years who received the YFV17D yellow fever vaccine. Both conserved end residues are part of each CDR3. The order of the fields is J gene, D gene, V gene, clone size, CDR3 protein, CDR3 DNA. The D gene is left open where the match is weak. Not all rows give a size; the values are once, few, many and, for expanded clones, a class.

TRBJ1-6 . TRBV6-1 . CASSEGSSYNSPLHF TGTGCCAGCAGTGAAGGGAGCTCCTATAATTCACCCCTCCACTTT
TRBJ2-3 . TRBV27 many CASSLSGRDTQYF TGTGCCAGCAGTTTATCGGGTAGAGATACGCAGTATTTT
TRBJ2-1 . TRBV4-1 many CASRGSYNEQFF TGCGCCAGCAGGGGGTCCTACAATGAGCAGTTCTTC
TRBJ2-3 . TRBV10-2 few CASSESSAGLGDTQYF TGCGCCAGCAGTGAGTCGTCGGCAGGGTTAGGGGATACGCAGTATTTT
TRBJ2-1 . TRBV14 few CASSPFVGGQNEQFF TGTGCCAGCAGCCCCTTTGTGGGGGGGCAGAATGAGCAGTTCTTC
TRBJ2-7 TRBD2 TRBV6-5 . CASSYSELANYEQYF TGTGCCAGCAGTTACTCTGAACTAGCGAACTACGAGCAGTACTTC
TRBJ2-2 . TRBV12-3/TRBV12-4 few CASSPRFLCSGELFF TGTGCCAGCAGTCCTCGGTTCCTCTGTTCCGGGGAGCTGTTTTTT
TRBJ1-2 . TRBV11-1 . CASSLAVMAGTENFGYTF TGTGCCAGCAGCTTAGCGGTGATGGCGGGGACGGAGAACTTTGGCTACACCTTC
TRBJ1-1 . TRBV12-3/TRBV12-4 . CASGPEFLTEAFF TGTGCCAGCGGCCCGGAATTTCTCACTGAAGCTTTCTTT
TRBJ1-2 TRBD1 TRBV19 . CASSIGTGDYGYTF TGTGCCAGTAGTATCGGGACAGGCGATTATGGCTACACCTTC
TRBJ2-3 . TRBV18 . CASSPYEGRSDTQYF TGTGCCAGCTCACCATATGAGGGGCGCTCAGATACGCAGTATTTT
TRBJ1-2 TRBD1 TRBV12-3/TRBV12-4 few CASSPPPLGTGELYGYTF TGTGCCAGCAGCCCCCCTCCCCTCGGGACAGGGGAGTTGTATGGCTACACCTTC
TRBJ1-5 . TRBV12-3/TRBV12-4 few CASSLVQQGQPQHF TGTGCCAGCAGTTTAGTACAGCAGGGTCAGCCCCAGCATTTT
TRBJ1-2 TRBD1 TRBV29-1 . CSVEDPRQGANYGYTF TGCAGCGTTGAAGACCCGAGACAGGGAGCTAACTATGGCTACACCTTC
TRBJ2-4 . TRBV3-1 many CASSLGGVENIQYF TGTGCCAGCAGCCTTGGCGGGGTCGAAAACATTCAGTACTTC
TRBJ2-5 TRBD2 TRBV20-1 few CSAFSGEETQYF TGCAGTGCTTTTAGCGGGGAGGAGACCCAGTACTTC
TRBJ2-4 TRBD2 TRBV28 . CASSRTSGVAKNIQYF TGTGCCAGCAGTCGGACTAGCGGTGTAGCCAAAAACATTCAGTACTTC
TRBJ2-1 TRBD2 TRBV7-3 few CASRRSGEDNEQFF TGTGCCAGCAGGCGTAGCGGGGAGGACAATGAGCAGTTCTTC
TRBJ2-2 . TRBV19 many CASTVIGSGELFF TGTGCCAGTACGGTCATCGGGTCCGGGGAGCTGTTTTTT
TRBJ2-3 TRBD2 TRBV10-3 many CAISGTSGLSGGTQYF TGTGCCATCAGCGGGACTAGCGGGTTATCAGGGGGTACGCAGTATTTT
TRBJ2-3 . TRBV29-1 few CSVVGGPNANVNTQYF TGCAGCGTTGTCGGCGGGCCTAACGCCAATGTCAATACGCAGTATTTT
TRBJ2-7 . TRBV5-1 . CASSLTGQAYEQYF TGCGCCAGCAGCTTGACAGGCCAAGCCTACGAGCAGTACTTC
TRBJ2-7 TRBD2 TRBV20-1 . CSADPTTSGRYEQYF TGCAGTGCCGACCCCACGACTAGCGGGAGATACGAGCAGTACTTC
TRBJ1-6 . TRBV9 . CASSARLDSPLHF TGTGCCAGCAGCGCCCGACTAGATTCACCCCTCCACTTT
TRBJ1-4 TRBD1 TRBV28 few CASSPPGTGSEKLFF TGTGCCAGCAGCCCGCCCGGGACAGGGAGTGAAAAACTGTTTTTT
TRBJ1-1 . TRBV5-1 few CASSFDSVNTEAFF TGCGCCAGCAGCTTTGACAGCGTGAACACTGAAGCTTTCTTT
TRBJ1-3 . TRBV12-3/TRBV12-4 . CASSWITVSGNTIYF TGTGCCAGCAGTTGGATTACAGTCTCTGGAAACACCATATATTTT
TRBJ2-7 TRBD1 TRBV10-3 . CAISGWTGSYEQYF TGTGCCATCAGTGGTTGGACAGGTTCCTACGAGCAGTACTTC
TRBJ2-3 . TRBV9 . CASSVLAADTQYF TGTGCCAGCAGCGTATTGGCGGCAGATACGCAGTATTTT
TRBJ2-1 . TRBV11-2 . CASSLDLGREQFF TGTGCCAGCAGCTTAGATCTTGGCCGTGAGCAGTTCTTC
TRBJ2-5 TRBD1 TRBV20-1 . CSALTGGAETQYF TGCAGTGCTCTGACAGGGGGCGCTGAGACCCAGTACTTC
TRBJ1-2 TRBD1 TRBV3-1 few CASSLWTGGNGYTF TGTGCCAGCAGCCTATGGACAGGGGGAAATGGCTACACCTTC
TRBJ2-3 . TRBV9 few CASSVAPAPTDTQYF TGTGCCAGCAGCGTAGCTCCCGCCCCCACAGATACGCAGTATTTT
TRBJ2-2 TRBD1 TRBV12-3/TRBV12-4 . CASSFQGADTGELFF TGTGCCAGCAGTTTTCAGGGGGCCGACACCGGGGAGCTGTTTTTT
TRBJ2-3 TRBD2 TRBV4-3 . CASSQEVAGSSDTQYF TGCGCCAGCAGCCAAGAGGTAGCGGGGTCGTCAGATACGCAGTATTTT
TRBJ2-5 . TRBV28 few CASSSGTPETQYF TGTGCCAGCAGTTCAGGGACTCCAGAGACCCAGTACTTC
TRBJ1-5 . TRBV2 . CASSGTENQPQHF TGTGCCAGCAGTGGGACAGAGAATCAGCCCCAGCATTTT
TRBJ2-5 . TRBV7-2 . CASSSLTGIQETQYF TGTGCCAGCAGCTCATTAACAGGAATTCAAGAGACCCAGTACTTC
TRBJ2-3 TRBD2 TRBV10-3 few CAIHGGGRDTQYF TGTGCCATCCACGGCGGGGGGCGAGATACGCAGTATTTT
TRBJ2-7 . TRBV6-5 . CASSYGIEQYF TGTGCCAGCAGTTACGGAATCGAGCAGTACTTC
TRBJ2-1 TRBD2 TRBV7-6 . CASSLRGVVDEQFF TGTGCCAGCAGCTTACGGGGGGTCGTTGATGAGCAGTTCTTC